The sequence of this T cell receptor beta chain was determined in a study of T-cell memory formation after mild COVID-19. Comment on this clonotype: Its antigen is currently unknown.

5'RACE primed at constant segments yielded TCR alpha and TCR beta cDNA libraries bearing sample barcodes and UMIs. Each CDR3 protein gets one entry after TCRdb re-called the 5' RACE reads with MiXCR. The profile shows roughly 130,000 distinct CDR3 sequences, approximately 15% of them singletons. J gave up 8 bases and V 4 bases, and 9 bases lay outside the gene matches. Germline V gives CDR1 SGDLS, CDR2 YYNGEE. The CDR3 contains 15 residues. Study-wide results and limits: Among CD4+ contracting clones, most were CM and EM, and CD8+ ones EMRA. Pre-infection memory held some responding clones, suggesting pre-existing cross-reactive T cells responded. The second-wave clones peaking on day 37 were not confirmed as SARS-CoV-2-specific.

The sequencing sample was made of PBMCs or a T cell subset sorted from them (not recorded which). This receptor was obtained from a man in his late teens or twenties who had mild COVID-19 (a few samples of this study predate the infection). Cell type and time point are not known. The chain employs TRBV9 and TRBJ1-6; TRBD1 agrees at 7 bases. The CDR3 spells CASSTQTGWHSPLHF. CDR3 DNA: TGTGCCAGCAGCACCCAGACAGGGTGGCATTCACCCCTCCACTTT. Full variable domain (outside the CDR3, taken from reference TRBV9 and TRBJ1-6): DSGVTQTPKHLITATGQRVTLRCSPRSGDLSVYWYQQSLDQGLQFLIQYYNGEERAKGNILERFSAQQFPDLHSELNLSSLELGDSALYFCASSTQTGWHSPLHFGNGTRLTVT.